This T cell receptor beta chain is drawn from a study of OX40 agonist ivuxolimab in advanced cancers. Clones were sequenced by immunoSEQ multiplex PCR, and TCRdb holds only the in-frame ones, with some missing. The sample comprises tens of thousands of clones, about 81% of which are singletons, and approximately 1.9% rests with the top ten. Patients with autoimmune history or systemic immunosuppression were excluded. About this clone: Its antigen is undetermined.

This CDR3 is 14 amino acids long. Germline CDR1 is SNHLY and CDR2 is FYNNEI. V lost 4 bases and J lost 6, with 14 bases in between. General observations from the study: Partial responders receiving 0.1-3.0 mg/kg showed among the lowest clonal expansion. Antigen targets of the expanded peripheral T cells went undetermined. CD8+ T cells showed, on average, more clonal expansion than CD4+ cells.

This receptor was identified in an adult with an advanced solid tumor such as melanoma, head and neck, liver or kidney cancer. Source: CD4+ or CD8+ T cells sorted from blood, taken in a trial of the OX40 agonist ivuxolimab. V is TRBV2 and J is TRBJ2-3; D is perhaps TRBD2 (6 bases). The CDR3 is CASSGWRGADTQYF. Here the CDR3 DNA reads TGTGCCAGCAGTGGATGGCGGGGCGCGGATACGCAGTATTTT.